Described below is a single TCR beta chain sequence and its context. The source of the sample is a study of cytomegalovirus exposure and HLA in healthy donors. Study-wide background: The roughly 700 first-cohort repertoires shared a platform with the 130 or so validation repertoires, as reported in a later analysis.

Sequencing used immunoSEQ multiplex PCR; TCRdb keeps in-frame clones, though not all of them. The data hold 120,000 or so clones, with roughly 90% observed a single time. The CDR3 loop spans 16 amino acids. CDR1 is SGDLS, CDR2 YYNGEE, per germline. After removal of 4 bases from V and 4 bases from J, the junction contained 7 bases not matched to a gene. The TCR comes from a man aged 25 to 45 in good health and CMV-seronegative. The specimen sequenced was PBMCs. The V and J genes are TRBV9 and TRBJ2-3; TRBD2 matches at 12 bases. The CDR3 nucleotides are TGTGCCAGCAGCCATCCACTAGCGGGAGGAGCAGATACGCAGTATTTT. It is translated as CASSHPLAGGADTQYF.